Listed below are T cell receptor beta chains from one sample, sequenced in a study of blood T cells in healthy people across ages. Each CDR3 protein is one row after TCRdb ran MiXCR on the 5' RACE reads. This sample has about 1 million distinct CDR3 sequences, with 40% to 55% found just once. The sequenced sample was blood. The receptor set was obtained from a woman aged 60-75 years in good health. CDR3s include the opening cysteine and the closing phenylalanine or tryptophan. D genes are given only for firm matches. Size is stated for part of the rows, as once, few or many counts, or as a class when the clone is expanded.

J | length | V | D | size | CDR3 | DNA
TRBJ2-6 | 16 | TRBV9 | - | many | CASSAGLGSGANVLTF | TGTGCCAGCAGCGCCGGCTTGGGTAGTGGGGCCAACGTCCTGACTTTC
TRBJ1-6 | 16 | TRBV20-1 | - | - | CSARVDASPGNSPLHF | TGCAGTGCTAGAGTGGACGCCTCCCCCGGGAATTCACCCCTCCACTTT
TRBJ2-7 | 12 | TRBV27 | - | - | CASALLSYEQYF | TGTGCCAGCGCCCTTCTGTCTTACGAGCAGTACTTC
TRBJ2-1 | 13 | TRBV6-5 | TRBD2 | few | CASSYGGRFEQFF | TGTGCCAGCAGTTATGGCGGGAGGTTTGAGCAGTTCTTC
TRBJ1-2 | 17 | TRBV29-1 | - | - | CSVRGPKLQGTNYGHTF | TGCAGCGTTCGGGGCCCAAAGTTACAGGGAACAAACTATGGCCACACCTTC
TRBJ2-7 | 14 | TRBV5-1 | - | few | CASSLEGVIYEQYF | TGCGCCAGCAGCTTGGAAGGGGTCATCTACGAGCAGTACTTC
TRBJ2-1 | 17 | TRBV14 | TRBD1 | few | CASSQDRVETGSNEQFF | TGTGCCAGCAGCCAAGATCGAGTGGAGACAGGGAGCAATGAGCAGTTCTTC
TRBJ2-1 | 15 | TRBV6-2/TRBV6-3 | TRBD2 | - | CASTWRGSSYNEQFF | TGTGCAAGCACTTGGCGGGGGAGCTCCTACAATGAGCAGTTCTTC
TRBJ2-7 | 13 | TRBV7-9 | - | - | CASTGRVSYEQYF | TGTGCCAGCACCGGACGTGTCTCCTACGAGCAGTACTTC
TRBJ1-5 | 13 | TRBV27 | TRBD1 | - | CAISTGVNQPQHF | TGTGCCATTTCGACAGGGGTGAATCAGCCCCAGCATTTT
TRBJ2-3 | 17 | TRBV27 | - | - | CASAHTYILASTDAQYF | TGTGCCAGCGCCCACACCTATATATTGGCCTCCACAGATGCGCAGTATTTT
TRBJ2-3 | 13 | TRBV7-7 | - | - | CASSRGGADTQYF | TGTGCCAGCAGCCGGGGCGGAGCAGATACGCAGTATTTT
TRBJ1-6 | 15 | TRBV27 | TRBD1 | few | CASSLRQGVNSPLHF | TGTGCCAGCAGTTTAAGGCAGGGGGTAAATTCACCCCTCCACTTT
TRBJ2-7 | 15 | TRBV14 | - | - | CASSQGVGPSYEQYF | TGTGCCAGCAGCCAAGGAGTCGGGCCTTCCTACGAGCAGTACTTC
TRBJ2-3 | 18 | TRBV20-1 | TRBD2 | few | CSARDPVTSGRVTDTQYF | TGCAGTGCTAGAGATCCGGTGACTAGCGGGAGGGTTACAGATACGCAGTATTTT
TRBJ2-5 | 19 | TRBV2 | - | - | CASSAGQGFSSGRGETQYF | TGTGCCAGCAGTGCGGGACAGGGCTTTTCTAGCGGGAGAGGGGAGACCCAGTACTTC
TRBJ2-4 | 13 | TRBV11-2 | - | - | CASSLGDENIQYF | TGTGCCAGCAGCTTAGGAGACGAAAACATTCAGTACTTC
TRBJ2-1 | 14 | TRBV12-5 | TRBD2 | - | CASVGLAGGSEQFF | TGTGCTAGTGTTGGCCTAGCGGGAGGGAGTGAGCAGTTCTTC
TRBJ1-6 | 14 | TRBV20-1 | - | once | CSARGDRGNSPLHF | TGCAGTGCTAGAGGGGATAGGGGAAATTCACCCCTCCACTTT
TRBJ2-3 | 14 | TRBV7-2 | TRBD1 | few | CASSLTGNTDTQYF | TGTGCCAGCAGCTTGACAGGGAACACAGATACGCAGTATTTT
TRBJ1-2 | 15 | TRBV6-5 | - | - | CASSYSKGSAGGYTF | TGTGCCAGCAGTTACTCGAAAGGGTCGGCGGGCGGCTACACCTTC
TRBJ1-2 | 17 | TRBV12-5 | - | - | CASGLVLRPVWGYGYTF | TGTGCTAGTGGTTTGGTACTAAGGCCGGTCTGGGGCTATGGCTACACCTTC
TRBJ2-7 | 13 | TRBV19 | - | - | CATALTATYEQYF | TGTGCCACCGCCCTCACGGCCACCTACGAGCAGTACTTC
TRBJ1-1 | 14 | TRBV29-1 | - | few | CSVLDLSGYTEAFF | TGCAGCGTACTGGATCTATCGGGCTACACTGAAGCTTTCTTT
TRBJ2-1 | 15 | TRBV20-1 | - | - | CSARDIGASYNEQFF | TGCAGTGCTAGAGATATAGGAGCGTCTTACAATGAGCAGTTCTTC
TRBJ2-5 | 16 | TRBV9 | TRBD1 | - | CASSGRGGWTYNEQYF | TGTGCCAGCAGCGGGAGAGGGGGCTGGACCTACAATGAGCAGTACTTC
TRBJ2-3 | 16 | TRBV3-1 | TRBD2 | many | CASSRLAGVGTDTQYF | TGTGCCAGCAGCAGGCTAGCGGGAGTGGGAACAGATACGCAGTATTTT
TRBJ2-5 | 12 | TRBV29-1 | - | few | CSVERGRETQYF | TGCAGCGTTGAAAGGGGGAGAGAGACCCAGTACTTC
TRBJ2-7 | 15 | TRBV12-3/TRBV12-4 | - | - | CASSKGRVRAYEQYF | TGTGCCAGCAGTAAAGGGAGAGTGAGGGCATACGAGCAGTACTTC
TRBJ1-2 | 14 | TRBV28 | TRBD1 | - | CASSFIGTDLGYTF | TGTGCCAGCAGTTTCATCGGGACAGACCTCGGCTACACCTTC
TRBJ2-5 | 17 | TRBV20-1 | TRBD2 | few | CSARGDGTSGRGETQYF | TGCAGTGCTAGAGGGGATGGGACTAGCGGGAGGGGGGAGACCCAGTACTTC
TRBJ2-7 | 15 | TRBV25-1 | - | - | CASSDSRLVRDEQYF | TGTGCCAGCAGTGACTCACGACTAGTGCGCGACGAGCAGTACTTC
TRBJ1-1 | 13 | TRBV5-1 | - | - | CASSPTAWTEAFF | TGCGCCAGCAGCCCTACAGCCTGGACTGAAGCTTTCTTT
TRBJ2-3 | 16 | TRBV18 | - | - | CASSPEAVSSTDTQYF | TGTGCCAGCTCACCAGAAGCGGTCTCTAGCACAGATACGCAGTATTTT
TRBJ1-1 | 13 | TRBV6-5 | - | - | CASSPRRGTEAFF | TGTGCCAGCAGCCCCCGCAGGGGTACTGAAGCTTTCTTT
TRBJ1-5 | 14 | TRBV12-3/TRBV12-4 | - | - | CASTPWGADQPQHF | TGTGCCAGCACCCCGTGGGGGGCCGATCAGCCCCAGCATTTT
TRBJ1-2 | 14 | TRBV20-1 | - | - | CSAVGLGGAHGYTF | TGCAGTGCAGTGGGTCTCGGGGGGGCCCATGGCTACACCTTC
TRBJ2-3 | 12 | TRBV9 | - | few | CASNLDGDTQYF | TGTGCCAGCAACCTTGATGGAGATACGCAGTATTTT
TRBJ2-5 | 14 | TRBV5-1 | - | - | CASSLKRYQETQYF | TGCGCCAGCAGCTTGAAAAGGTACCAAGAGACCCAGTACTTC
TRBJ2-2 | 15 | TRBV11-3 | TRBD1 | - | CASSKGTANTGELFF | TGTGCCAGCAGCAAGGGGACAGCGAACACCGGGGAGCTGTTTTTT
TRBJ2-5 | 13 | TRBV29-1 | TRBD2 | - | CSVDPLAGVGQYF | TGCAGCGTTGACCCACTAGCGGGAGTAGGGCAGTACTTC
TRBJ2-5 | 15 | TRBV7-9 | - | - | CASSLGAHRQETQYF | TGTGCCAGCAGCTTAGGGGCACACCGTCAAGAGACCCAGTACTTC
TRBJ2-7 | 13 | TRBV6-5 | - | - | CASSLDRSHEQYF | TGTGCCAGCAGTTTAGACAGGTCCCACGAGCAGTACTTC
TRBJ2-3 | 14 | TRBV12-3/TRBV12-4 | TRBD1 | - | CASSRRGQEDTQYF | TGTGCCAGCAGCCGCAGGGGGCAAGAAGATACGCAGTATTTT
TRBJ2-1 | 16 | TRBV12-3/TRBV12-4 | TRBD2 | few | CASSFEPGLAVNEQFF | TGTGCCAGCAGTTTCGAACCGGGACTAGCGGTTAATGAGCAGTTCTTC
TRBJ2-7 | 12 | TRBV10-3 | - | - | CAIKGETYEQYF | TGTGCCATCAAAGGGGAAACCTACGAGCAGTACTTC
TRBJ2-5 | 11 | TRBV11-2 | - | - | CASSPPGGQYF | TGTGCCAGCAGCCCTCCCGGGGGACAGTACTTC
TRBJ2-7 | 13 | TRBV5-1 | - | few | CASSLRLQYEQYF | TGCGCCAGCAGCTTGAGACTCCAATACGAGCAGTACTTC
TRBJ1-4 | 19 | TRBV7-9 | - | - | CASSLRLGGTRAPNEKLFF | TGTGCCAGCAGCTTACGCCTAGGGGGGACCAGAGCCCCAAATGAAAAACTGTTTTTT
TRBJ1-2 | 14 | TRBV20-1 | - | - | CSAAGRQEIYGYTF | TGCAGTGCCGCGGGGAGACAGGAAATCTATGGCTACACCTTC
TRBJ1-2 | 14 | TRBV12-3/TRBV12-4 | - | - | CASSWGIAKYGYTF | TGTGCCAGCAGTTGGGGAATAGCAAAGTATGGCTACACCTTC
TRBJ2-5 | 12 | TRBV12-3/TRBV12-4 | - | few | CASSFHGKTQYF | TGTGCCAGCAGTTTCCACGGAAAGACCCAGTACTTC
TRBJ2-1 | 16 | TRBV5-1 | - | - | CASSSGAVSSYSEQFF | TGCGCCAGCAGCTCAGGGGCTGTAAGCTCCTACAGTGAGCAGTTCTTC
TRBJ1-2 | 13 | TRBV29-1 | TRBD1 | few | CSVEGTGQGGYTF | TGCAGCGTTGAAGGGACAGGGCAAGGTGGCTACACCTTC
TRBJ2-7 | 13 | TRBV28 | - | - | CASSLVLDYEQYF | TGTGCCAGCAGTTTAGTACTGGACTACGAGCAGTACTTC